The next 10 T cell receptor beta chains were all read from a single sample in a study of T cells in narcolepsy. Libraries were prepared by immunoSEQ multiplex PCR; TCRdb keeps only in-frame clonotypes and omits some of them. Here the sample spans 25,000 to 30,000 clones, approximately 89% being singletons. Sequenced: memory (CD45RA-) CD4+ T cells from blood. The receptors derive from a human donor in good health.

The V gene is TRBV15, the J gene TRBJ2-5; D uncertain. V was cut by 0 bases and J by 1 base, with 12 bases left in between. This CDR3 comprises 16 residues. CDR1 and CDR2 from the germline V gene are LNHNV and YYDKDF (reference sequence). The CDR3: CATSRDLVGVQETQYF. CDR3 sequence (DNA): TGTGCCACCAGCAGAGACCTTGTGGGCGTCCAAGAGACCCAGTACTTC.

The V and J genes are TRBV18 and TRBJ1-5; D gene uncertain. V gave up 2 bases and J gave up 6 bases, with 17 bases separating them. The germline V gene encodes CDR1 KGHSH and CDR2 LQKENI. The CDR3 is 16 residues long. The CDR3 bases are TGTGCCAGCTCACCAACTCAATCTCCGGCGCCTCAGCCCCAGCATTTT. It yields the protein CASSPTQSPAPQPQHF.

This clone has only one observation. The V gene is TRBV28, the J gene TRBJ2-5; 10 bases fit TRBD1. The CDR3 extends over 17 amino acids. Trimming removed 8 bases from V and 5 bases from J; junction bases left unmatched: 17. Germline V CDR1 and CDR2: MDHEN, SYDVKM. The CDR3 sequence: CASLSLRLTGGGETQYF. The CDR3 DNA is TGTGCCAGCTTATCCCTCCGCTTGACAGGGGGCGGGGAGACCCAGTACTTC.

This clone showed up just once. The chain links TRBV28 to TRBJ1-5; a possible D gene is TRBD1 (6 bases). Germline V gene data show CDR1 as MDHEN and CDR2 as SYDVKM. The V end lost 8 bases, the J end lost 5 bases, and 22 bases lay between the germline ends. The CDR3 is 16 amino acids. The CDR3: CASRLVVDRRDQPQHF. In DNA, the CDR3 is TGTGCCAGCCGATTAGTTGTCGACAGGAGAGATCAGCCCCAGCATTTT.

This chain connects TRBV30 to TRBJ2-2; TRBD1 agrees at 8 bases. Germline assignment: CDR1 GTSNPN and CDR2 SVGIG (reference sequence). The CDR3 runs to 13 residues. The junction had 6 bases not matched to a gene; V was cut back by 8 bases and J by 4 bases. The CDR3 loop reads CAGHRGSTGELFF. The CDR3 DNA sequence: TGTGCCGGCCACAGGGGGAGCACCGGGGAGCTGTTTTTT.

This sequence joins TRBV7-9 and TRBJ1-1; D gene uncertain. Germline values: CDR1 SEHNR, CDR2 FQNEAQ (reference sequence). V lost 4 bases to trimming and J lost 7 bases, with 10 bases between them. This CDR3 is built from 12 residues. The CDR3 nucleotides read TGTGCCAGCAGCTCGAGAGCCATTGAAGCTTTCTTT. The encoded protein is CASSSRAIEAFF.

This sequence joins TRBV19 and TRBJ1-2; 7 bases fit TRBD1. After removal of 3 bases from V and 4 bases from J, the junction contained 5 bases not matched to a gene. The germline V gene encodes CDR1 LNHDA and CDR2 SQIVND (reference sequence). CDR3 length: 14 residues. The CDR3 nucleotides are TGTGCCAGTAGTATCTTGGGACAGCCCTATGGCTACACCTTC. As protein: CASSILGQPYGYTF.

The chain has TRBV4-2 and TRBJ1-4; D not resolved. The CDR3 is 14 amino acids. V lost 0 bases and J lost 16, with 18 bases in between. Germline V gives CDR1 LGHNA, CDR2 YNFKEQ. In nucleotides, the CDR3 is TGTGCCAGCAGCCAAGATAACGGGGAACTTTTGGAGTTTTTT. Translated, it gives CASSQDNGELLEFF.

This sequence joins TRBV6-5 and TRBJ1-4; D is unresolved. In germline, CDR1 is MNHEY, CDR2 SVGAGI. V was shortened by 7 bases and J by 3 bases, with 15 bases between the two germline ends. The CDR3 length is 15 residues. The CDR3 sequence: CASTMTLGSNEKLFF. The DNA for the CDR3 is TGTGCCAGCACTATGACCCTGGGGTCTAATGAAAAACTGTTTTTT.

This chain connects TRBV6-1 to TRBJ1-5; 8 positions agree with TRBD1. The CDR3 consists of 15 residues. V lost 7 bases and J lost 1; bases outside the gene matches: 6. Germline V gene sequence: CDR1 MNHNS, CDR2 SASEGT. The CDR3 is CASKPDRGSNQPQHF. CDR3 coding DNA: TGTGCCAGCAAACCCGACAGGGGCAGCAATCAGCCCCAGCATTTT.